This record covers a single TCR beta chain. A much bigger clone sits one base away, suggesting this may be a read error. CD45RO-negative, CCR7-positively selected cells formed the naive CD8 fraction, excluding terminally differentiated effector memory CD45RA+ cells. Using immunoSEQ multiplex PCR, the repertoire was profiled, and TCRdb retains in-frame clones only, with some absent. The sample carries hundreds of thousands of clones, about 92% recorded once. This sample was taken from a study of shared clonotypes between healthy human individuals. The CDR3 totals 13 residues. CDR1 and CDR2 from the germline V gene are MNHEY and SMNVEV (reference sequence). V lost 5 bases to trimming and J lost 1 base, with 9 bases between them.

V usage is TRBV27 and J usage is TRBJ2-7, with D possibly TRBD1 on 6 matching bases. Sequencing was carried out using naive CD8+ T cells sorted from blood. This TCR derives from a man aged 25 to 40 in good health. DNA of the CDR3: TGTGCCAGCAGTCGGACAGCTTCCTACGAGCAGTACTTC. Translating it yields CASSRTASYEQYF.